A selection of T cell receptor beta chains follows, all from one sample in a study of blood T cell repertoires in COVID-19. Sequencing was performed with immunoSEQ multiplex PCR; in TCRdb, only in-frame clones are kept and a portion is missing. The data show under 55,000 clones, 80% to 85% seen once. The source material was peripheral blood. The source is a man in his fifties or sixties with acute or convalescent COVID-19. The CDR3 runs from the conserved cysteine through the conserved F or W. Fields, in order: V gene, J gene, D gene, clone size, CDR3 protein, CDR3 DNA. A D gene is named only where the DNA matches it firmly. A row's size may be missing; if present it is once, few, many or a size class.

TRBV27	TRBJ1-5	NA	NA	CASSFEDSRNQPQHF	TGTGCCAGCAGTTTTGAAGACAGCCGCAATCAGCCCCAGCATTTT
TRBV27	TRBJ1-1	TRBD1	NA	CASSFTTGGRTEAFF	TGTGCCAGCAGCTTTACGACAGGGGGCCGTACTGAAGCTTTCTTT
TRBV27	TRBJ2-1	NA	few	CASRTWRPSYNEQFF	TGTGCCAGCAGGACGTGGCGGCCCTCCTACAATGAGCAGTTCTTC
TRBV20-1	TRBJ2-5	NA	NA	CSAQHQETQYF	TGCAGTGCACAGCACCAAGAGACCCAGTACTTC
TRBV10-3	TRBJ1-4	TRBD1	once	CAISEGQGNEKLFF	TGTGCCATCAGTGAGGGACAGGGGAATGAAAAACTGTTTTTT
TRBV7-3	TRBJ2-2	NA	few	CASSFAGQSNTGELFF	TGTGCCAGCAGCTTTGCGGGACAGTCGAACACCGGGGAGCTGTTTTTT
TRBV11-3	TRBJ2-2	NA	NA	CASSLDSFTRGYTGELFF	TGTGCCAGCAGCTTAGATTCTTTTACCAGGGGTTACACCGGGGAGCTGTTTTTT
TRBV7-8	TRBJ1-5	NA	NA	CASSLVSQDSNQPQHF	TGTGCCAGCAGCTTAGTATCACAAGATAGCAATCAGCCCCAGCATTTT
TRBV29-1	TRBJ2-7	NA	NA	CSVEWTAGREQYF	TGCAGCGTTGAATGGACGGCGGGGAGGGAGCAGTACTTC
TRBV6-5	TRBJ2-7	NA	few	CASSQGWSYEQYF	TGTGCCAGCAGTCAGGGTTGGTCCTACGAGCAGTACTTC
TRBV6-6	TRBJ1-1	TRBD1	NA	CASSYSSRGNYEAFF	TGTGCCAGCAGTTACTCGTCCAGGGGGAACTATGAAGCTTTCTTT
TRBV3-1/TRBV3-2	TRBJ2-5	NA	once	CASSPAVRARGPPETQYF	TGTGCCAGCAGCCCAGCGGTGAGGGCCCGGGGTCCCCCAGAGACCCAGTACTTC
TRBV6-1	TRBJ1-6	TRBD1	NA	CASSDLDRGATLHF	TGTGCCAGCAGTGATTTGGACAGGGGGGCCACCCTCCACTTT
TRBV5-4	TRBJ2-3	TRBD1	NA	CASSQTGGETDTQYF	TGTGCCAGCAGCCAGACAGGGGGCGAGACAGATACGCAGTATTTT
TRBV2	TRBJ2-1	TRBD1	NA	CASRTGTGFGEQFF	TGTGCCAGCAGGACCGGGACAGGGTTCGGTGAGCAGTTCTTC
TRBV2	TRBJ1-3	TRBD1	many	CASRTGTFSGNTIYF	TGTGCCAGCAGGACAGGGACCTTCTCTGGAAACACCATATATTTT
TRBV23-1	TRBJ1-6	NA	NA	CASSQEGDTYNSPLHF	TGCGCCAGCAGTCAAGAGGGGGACACCTATAATTCACCCCTCCACTTT
TRBV19	TRBJ2-7	NA	NA	CASSSTVSSYEQYF	TGTGCCAGTAGTTCGACAGTAAGCTCCTACGAGCAGTACTTC
TRBV18	TRBJ2-7	TRBD1	NA	CASSPHLVGGAPGDTYEQYF	TGTGCCAGCTCACCCCACCTCGTAGGGGGCGCCCCCGGTGATACCTACGAGCAGTACTTC
TRBV7-9	TRBJ2-6	TRBD1	NA	CASSLDRGRKSGANVLTF	TGTGCCAGCAGCTTAGACAGGGGGCGCAAGTCCGGGGCCAACGTCCTGACTTTC
TRBV6-1	TRBJ2-3	TRBD1	NA	CASSEGSGQGVTDTQYF	TGTGCCAGCAGTGAAGGTTCGGGACAGGGGGTAACAGATACGCAGTATTTT
TRBV4-1	TRBJ1-5	NA	NA	CASSQDGGIGNQPQHF	TGCGCCAGCAGCCAAGATGGAGGGATCGGCAATCAGCCCCAGCATTTT
TRBV4-1	TRBJ2-1	TRBD2	NA	CASSQLAGGRGEQFF	TGCGCCAGCAGCCAACTAGCGGGAGGGCGGGGTGAGCAGTTCTTC
TRBV19	TRBJ2-1	TRBD1	NA	CASSIEDRGYYNEQFF	TGTGCCAGTAGTATTGAGGACAGGGGGTACTACAATGAGCAGTTCTTC
TRBV11-2	TRBJ2-3	TRBD2	once	CASSFPSLWKRESTDTQYF	TGTGCCAGCAGCTTCCCGTCTCTGTGGAAGCGGGAGAGCACAGATACGCAGTATTTT
TRBV5-5	TRBJ1-6	TRBD1	NA	CASSSPMDRGDNSPLHF	TGTGCCAGCAGCTCCCCGATGGACAGGGGAGATAATTCACCCCTCCACTTT
TRBV7-9	TRBJ2-2	NA	NA	CASSIASTTGELFF	TGTGCCAGCAGCATCGCTAGTACAACCGGGGAGCTGTTTTTT
TRBV27	TRBJ1-5	NA	NA	CASPTAPTFFGGVSNQPQHF	TGTGCCAGCCCCACAGCCCCAACCTTCTTCGGGGGGGTAAGCAATCAGCCCCAGCATTTT
TRBV7-3	TRBJ1-1	TRBD1	NA	CASSLTGQGRGKAFF	TGTGCCAGCAGCTTAACGGGACAGGGTAGGGGGAAGGCTTTCTTT
TRBV10-3	TRBJ2-7	TRBD2	NA	CAISESSGSSYEQYF	TGTGCCATCAGTGAGTCTAGCGGGAGCTCCTACGAGCAGTACTTC
TRBV7-8	TRBJ1-3	TRBD1	NA	CATRQGAFGNTIYF	TGTGCAACTCGACAGGGGGCTTTTGGAAACACCATATATTTT
TRBV10-2	TRBJ1-2	NA	once	CASSDTGIPSTF	TGCGCCAGCAGCGATACCGGGATCCCCTCCACCTTC
TRBV2	TRBJ1-5	TRBD1	NA	CASSEGGGQPQHF	TGTGCCAGCTCGGAAGGGGGCGGTCAGCCCCAGCATTTT
TRBV28	TRBJ2-5	TRBD2	NA	CASRLTSGGRQETQYF	TGTGCCAGCAGGCTAACTAGCGGGGGGAGGCAAGAGACCCAGTACTTC
TRBV11-3	TRBJ2-3	NA	NA	CASSLSRSTDTQYF	TGTGCCAGCAGCTTAAGTCGGAGCACAGATACGCAGTATTTT
TRBV10-3	TRBJ1-6	NA	NA	CAISDGRGNSPLHF	TGTGCCATCAGTGACGGCAGAGGGAATTCACCCCTCCACTTT
TRBV19	TRBJ1-2	NA	NA	CASLEGGYGYTF	TGTGCCAGCCTCGAGGGCGGCTATGGCTACACCTTC
TRBV4-1	TRBJ2-2	NA	NA	CASSLSNTGELFF	TGCGCCAGCAGCCTCAGTAACACCGGGGAGCTGTTTTTT
TRBV23-1	TRBJ1-4	TRBD1	NA	CASSHLLPGGGNEKLFF	TGCGCCAGCAGTCACCTCCTGCCAGGGGGCGGGAATGAAAAACTGTTTTTT
TRBV4-1	TRBJ2-7	TRBD2	few	CASSQPTSGLSYEQYF	TGCGCCAGCAGCCAACCTACTAGCGGGCTTTCATACGAGCAGTACTTC
TRBV3-1/TRBV3-2	TRBJ2-3	NA	NA	CASSQDYWRDYLNTQYF	TGTGCCAGCAGCCAAGATTATTGGCGGGATTACTTAAATACGCAGTATTTT
TRBV28	TRBJ2-3	NA	NA	CASSLMSGSLKDTQYF	TGTGCCAGCAGTTTAATGAGCGGATCCCTGAAAGATACGCAGTATTTT
TRBV27	TRBJ2-3	NA	NA	CASKSPSRRTDTQYF	TGTGCCAGTAAGTCCCCTAGCCGGCGCACAGATACGCAGTATTTT
TRBV29-1	TRBJ1-1	NA	few	CSVDRGGTEAFF	TGCAGCGTTGACAGGGGTGGAACTGAAGCTTTCTTT
TRBV6-5	TRBJ2-6	NA	NA	CASKSGANVLTF	TGTGCCAGCAAATCGGGGGCCAACGTCCTGACTTTC
TRBV6-2/TRBV6-3	TRBJ1-2	NA	NA	CASSYSAGTSYGYTF	TGTGCCAGCAGTTACTCGGCAGGTACCTCCTATGGCTACACCTTC
TRBV2	TRBJ1-1	TRBD1	NA	CASRDRQGGTEAFF	TGTGCCAGCAGGGACCGACAGGGTGGGACTGAAGCTTTCTTT
TRBV3-1/TRBV3-2	TRBJ1-3	NA	NA	CASSLHRARGNTIYF	TGTGCCAGCAGCCTTCACAGGGCTCGTGGAAACACCATATATTTT
TRBV28	TRBJ2-3	NA	few	CASRRFGDTDTQYF	TGTGCCAGCAGACGGTTCGGGGACACAGATACGCAGTATTTT
TRBV18	TRBJ1-5	NA	NA	CASSSGADQPQHF	TGTGCCAGCTCATCAGGGGCTGATCAGCCCCAGCATTTT
TRBV9	TRBJ1-2	NA	few	CASSADGLRGYTF	TGTGCCAGCAGTGCCGACGGACTTAGGGGCTACACCTTC